Presented here are 23 T cell receptor beta chains from one specimen sequenced in a study of beta chain features in type 1 diabetes. Points from the study as a whole: Moderate yet significant TCRB CDR3 shortening was seen in Type 1 diabetes patients in all four CD4+ subsets.

No cognate antigen is known for these TCRs. The study reverse transcribed the entire isolated RNA, so it sequenced expressed TCRB transcripts. Sequenced by immunoSEQ multiplex PCR; TCRdb stores in-frame clones only, minus some. The profile covers 15,000 to 19,000 clones, with over 55% appearing a single time and about 2.5% taken by the ten largest. Sequenced material: Tregs from blood. The receptors here all came from a man aged 30-40 years with type 1 diabetes.

The chain is built from TRBV20-1 and TRBJ2-3, with D uncertain. CDR1 and CDR2 from the germline V gene are DFQATT and SNEGSKA (reference sequence). V was cut by 3 bases and J by 4 bases, with 5 bases left in between. CDR3 length: 11 residues. The CDR3 spells CSARRPDTQYF. In nucleotides, the CDR3 is TGCAGTGCTAGGAGGCCAGATACGCAGTATTTT.

This clone was counted a few times. The chain's CDR3 is CAISVQGSEAFF. CDR3 nucleotide sequence: TGTGCCATCAGTGTTCAGGGATCAGAAGCTTTCTTT. The genes are TRBV10-3 and TRBJ1-1; weak D call: TRBD1 (5 bases). CDR1 and CDR2 from the germline V gene are ENHRY and SYGVKD. V was pared by 4 bases and J by 8 bases, with 11 bases between. The CDR3 runs 12 residues.

The rearrangement uses TRBV7-9 and TRBJ2-1, with 9 nucleotides matching TRBD2. CDR1 is SEHNR and CDR2 is FQNEAQ in the germline V gene (reference sequence). V gave up 2 bases and J gave up 3 bases; unmatched junction bases: 14. The CDR3 is 19 amino acids. This CDR3 is CASSLYLGTSRSNYNEQFF. In DNA form, the CDR3 reads TGTGCCAGCAGCTTATACCTAGGGACTAGCCGCTCTAACTACAATGAGCAGTTCTTC.

The chain joins TRBV28 to TRBJ1-1; D is unclear. Germline V gene data show CDR1 as MDHEN and CDR2 as SYDVKM. The CDR3 contains 14 residues. The V end lost 6 bases, the J end lost 2 bases, and 13 bases lay between the germline ends. The CDR3 DNA reads TGTGCCAGCAGAACAAGGAGGGCTAACACTGAAGCTTTCTTT. Translated: CASRTRRANTEAFF.

The chain couples TRBV10-2 to TRBJ1-2, with 7 bases lining up with TRBD1. The ends lost 2 bases at V and 5 bases at J; junction bases unmatched: 2. This CDR3 is built from 13 residues. Germline V gene lookup returns CDR1 WSHSY and CDR2 SAAADI. The CDR3 loop reads CASSEDRAYGYTF. In DNA form, the CDR3 reads TGCGCCAGCAGTGAGGACAGGGCGTATGGCTACACCTTC.

The CDR3 coding sequence is TGTGCCAGCAGTTTGGCGTGGCTGGGGCGGGGTGCAGATACGCAGTATTTT. It is translated as CASSLAWLGRGADTQYF. The chain is built from TRBV28 and TRBJ2-3, with TRBD2 as a possible D gene (6 bases). V lost 3 bases and J 4 bases, leaving 20 bases between the germline ends. This CDR3 spans 17 amino acids. The V gene's germline CDR1 is MDHEN and CDR2 SYDVKM.

The chain's CDR3 is CASSPTRDWKTETQYF. Here the CDR3 DNA reads TGTGCCAGCAGCCCAACTCGGGACTGGAAGACAGAGACCCAGTACTTC. The V call is TRBV5-8, the J call TRBJ2-5; D might be TRBD2 (6 bases). This CDR3 comprises 16 residues. The V gene lost 4 bases and the J gene lost 4 bases, with 20 bases spanning the gap. CDR1 and CDR2 (germline): SGHTS, YDEGEE.

V usage is TRBV11-2 and J usage is TRBJ2-3; the D gene is possibly TRBD2 (6 bases). Germline V gives CDR1 SGHAT, CDR2 FQNNGV. This CDR3 comprises 14 residues. V was trimmed by 5 bases and J by 6 bases, leaving 15 bases between them. The CDR3: CASSQTGGADTQYF. CDR3 coding DNA: TGTGCCAGCAGCCAAACCGGGGGAGCCGATACGCAGTATTTT.

This rearrangement joins TRBV2 to TRBJ1-1; D unclear. Germline CDR1 SNHLY, CDR2 FYNNEI. The CDR3 covers 13 residues. V was trimmed by 6 bases and J by 5 bases, leaving 13 bases between them. CDR3 protein: CASRGGVRTEAFF. For the CDR3, the DNA is TGTGCCAGCAGGGGCGGGGTTAGAACTGAAGCTTTCTTT. Based on the CDR3 plus reference TRBV2 and TRBJ1-1, the full variable domain is EPEVTQTPSHQVTQMGQEVILRCVPISNHLYFYWYRQILGQKVEFLVSFYNNEISEKSEIFDDQFSVERPDGSNFTLKIRSTKLEDSAMYFCASRGGVRTEAFFGQGTRLTVV.

The chain joins TRBV27 to TRBJ2-7, with a tentative D call TRBD2 (5 bases). Between the trimmed V and J ends, which lost 2 bases and 9 bases, there was a span of 14 bases. Per germline, CDR1 MNHEY and CDR2 SMNVEV (reference sequence). The CDR3 is made up of 13 amino acids. The CDR3 spells CASSLGGPTGQYF. The CDR3 DNA reads TGTGCCAGCAGTTTAGGAGGACCGACGGGGCAGTACTTC.

This chain links TRBV4-1 with TRBJ1-2; perhaps TRBD1 as D (5 bases). The CDR3 is made up of 14 amino acids. The V and J ends lost 4 bases and 2 bases respectively, with 11 bases between them. CDR1 is MGHRA, CDR2 YSYEKL, per germline. CDR3 sequence: CASSLPGRNYGYTF. In DNA, the CDR3 is TGCGCCAGCAGCCTGCCAGGGAGGAACTATGGCTACACCTTC.

J is TRBJ2-1 and V is TRBV9, with TRBD2 matching 8 bases. Germline-derived CDR1 and CDR2 are SGDLS and YYNGEE. V was clipped by 4 bases and J by 0 bases; unmatched bases: 6. The CDR3 contains 16 residues. The CDR3 is CASSTRGGSSYNEQFF. DNA for the CDR3: TGTGCCAGCAGCACACGCGGGGGGAGCTCCTACAATGAGCAGTTCTTC.

This sequence joins TRBV11-3 and TRBJ1-6; D perhaps matches TRBD1 (5 bases). Germline V CDR1 and CDR2: SGHNT, YENEEA. Trimming removed 1 base from V and 7 bases from J, with 8 bases in between. The CDR3 loop spans 14 amino acids. CDR3 DNA: TGTGCCAGCAGCTTAGGGGGGGTAAATTCACCCCTCCACTTT. This gives the protein CASSLGGVNSPLHF.

The chain recombines TRBV7-9 with TRBJ1-4; TRBD1 matches at 9 bases. The CDR3 is made up of 16 amino acids. Germline-derived CDR1 and CDR2 are SEHNR and FQNEAQ (reference sequence). The junction had 5 bases not matched to a gene; V was cut back by 3 bases and J by 3 bases. The CDR3 loop reads CASSLGQGSANEKLFF. CDR3 in DNA: TGTGCCAGCAGCTTGGGACAGGGTTCGGCTAATGAAAAACTGTTTTTT.

There are a few counts of this clone. The CDR3 region has the DNA TGTGCCAGCAGTCCCAAGGGGGGGCATCAGCCCCAGCATTTT. The encoded protein is CASSPKGGHQPQHF. The chain is built from TRBV27 and TRBJ1-5; maybe TRBD1 (6 bases). In germline, CDR1 is MNHEY, CDR2 SMNVEV (reference sequence). Trimming removed 5 bases from V and 5 bases from J, with 13 bases in between. The CDR3 sequence is 14 residues long.

This rearrangement joins TRBV4-3 to TRBJ2-7, with 9 bases fitting TRBD2. Germline CDR1 and CDR2: LGHNA and YSLEER. The CDR3 has 15 amino acids. After removal of 4 bases from V and 3 bases from J, the junction contained 7 bases not matched to a gene. CDR3 DNA sequence: TGCGCCAGCAGCCGACTTAGCGGGAGTCTCTACGAGCAGTACTTC. It is translated as CASSRLSGSLYEQYF.

This chain connects TRBV7-6 to TRBJ2-5; D unclear. The CDR3 has 12 residues. The germline CDR1 and CDR2 sequences are SGHVS and FNYEAQ. The V end lost 5 bases, the J end lost 3 bases, and 7 bases lay between the germline ends. In DNA, the CDR3 is TGTGCCAGCAGCCCCGGTAAAGAGACCCAGTACTTC. Translated: CASSPGKETQYF.

This chain joins TRBV5-6 and TRBJ1-1; 9 bases are shared with TRBD1. Germline CDR1 and CDR2: SGHDT and YYEEEE. The CDR3 extends over 15 amino acids. V gave up 2 bases and J gave up 4 bases; unmatched junction bases: 6. The CDR3 bases are TGTGCCAGCAGCTTCCCGGGACAGGGAAGCACTGAAGCTTTCTTT. Its protein is CASSFPGQGSTEAFF.

This chain joins TRBV19 and TRBJ1-5; a weak D match, TRBD1 (6 bases). Germline values: CDR1 LNHDA, CDR2 SQIVND (reference sequence). The CDR3 extends over 14 amino acids. The V end lost 6 bases, the J end lost 0 bases, and 9 bases lay between the germline ends. The CDR3 DNA reads as TGTGCCAGTAGCCTGACAGGTAGCAATCAGCCCCAGCATTTT. This codes for CASSLTGSNQPQHF.

A single count supports this clone. V gene TRBV2 combines with J gene TRBJ2-7, with TRBD2 identical over 9 bases. This CDR3 contains 20 residues. CDR1 is SNHLY, CDR2 FYNNEI, per germline. With V trimmed by 6 bases and J by 3 bases, 24 bases remained unmatched. CDR3 coding DNA: TGTGCCAGCAGCGGGCCTGGGACTAGCTATAGAGATGGCCTCAGCTACGAGCAGTACTTC. It yields the protein CASSGPGTSYRDGLSYEQYF.

The chain carries TRBV19 and TRBJ2-3; 11 positions agree with TRBD2. The junction had 2 bases not matched to a gene; V was cut back by 1 base and J by 5 bases. This CDR3 contains 15 residues. The germline V gene encodes CDR1 LNHDA and CDR2 SQIVND (reference sequence). The CDR3 is CASSIGSGGVDTQYF. The CDR3 nucleotides are TGTGCCAGTAGTATAGGTAGCGGGGGGGTAGATACGCAGTATTTT.

This clone was seen more than once but under ten times. This chain links TRBV29-1 with TRBJ1-2; TRBD1 aligns across 10 bases. V was pared by 7 bases and J by 2 bases, with 4 bases of the junction left unmatched. Germline values: CDR1 SQVTM, CDR2 ANQGSEA. The CDR3 runs to 13 residues. The CDR3 coding sequence is TGCAGCGCTGGACAGGGGGGCAACTATGGCTACACCTTC. Translation: CSAGQGGNYGYTF.

The chain combines TRBV5-1 with TRBJ2-5; no clear D. The CDR3 length is 13 residues. V was clipped by 0 bases and J by 4 bases, with 7 bases between them. Germline loops: CDR1 SGHRS, CDR2 YFSETQ. CDR3 DNA: TGCGCCAGCAGCTTGGGGGCCACAGAGACCCAGTACTTC. This gives the protein CASSLGATETQYF.